One and the same sample provided the 25 T cell receptor beta chains below, sequenced in a study of T cell repertoires in cytomegalovirus infection (dated by TCRdb to between 2018 and 2021). Sequencing instrument: Illumina HiSeq 1500. TCRdb trimmed public reads at Q25 via fastp, called clones via MiXCR and kept in-frame beta chains. CDR3 protein duplicates are merged, each entry listing the most common genes and DNA. This sample lists a few hundred thousand distinct CDR3 sequences; more than 30% were detected once. Of the sample, roughly 17% falls within the top ten clones. The meaning of the sample's treatment or condition label: in vitro stimulation with specific CMV peptide epitopes to enrich CMV-specific T cells. No antigen is known for these receptors. The sequences come from cultured PBMCs, collected from culture after CMV antigen stimulation. These receptors were collected from a human donor in good health (CMV status not recorded). Some clones in this sample may be carry-over from other donors' samples.

The chain is built from TRBV4-1 and TRBJ2-5; D gene uncertain. V was shortened by 6 bases and J by 2 bases, with 13 bases between the two germline ends. The CDR3 runs 14 residues. Germline CDR1 reads MGHRA; CDR2 reads YSYEKL. The CDR3: CASSTLTAQETQYF. The CDR3 DNA follows: TGCGCCAGCAGTACGCTGACTGCTCAAGAGACCCAGTACTTC.

This clonotype appeared a few times. The chain employs TRBV7-2 and TRBJ2-2; D is unclear. V was pared by 5 bases and J by 6 bases, with 10 bases between. The CDR3 totals 13 residues. Germline V lookup: CDR1 SGHTA, CDR2 FQGNSA. The DNA for the CDR3 is TGTGCCAGCAGCCCCACGGTGTCCGGGGAGCTGTTTTTT. Protein product: CASSPTVSGELFF.

The sample holds many counts of this clonotype. V is TRBV7-2 and J is TRBJ2-2, with 10 bases lining up with TRBD1. The germline gives CDR1 SGHTA, CDR2 FQGNSA. The junction had 0 bases not matched to a gene; V was cut back by 4 bases and J by 1 base. This CDR3 has 15 amino acids. CDR3 residues: CASSWDRGNTGELFF. CDR3 sequence (DNA): TGTGCCAGCAGCTGGGACAGGGGGAACACCGGGGAGCTGTTTTTT.

The V and J genes are TRBV6-2 or TRBV6-3 and TRBJ2-5; D possibly corresponds to TRBD2 (6 bases). Trimming removed 1 base from V and 4 bases from J, with 16 bases in between. This CDR3 region has 16 residues. Per germline, CDR1 MNHEY and CDR2 SVGEGT. CDR3 coding DNA: TGTGCCAGCAGTTACTTTGGAGGAGGGGTTGGAGAGACCCAGTACTTC. It translates to CASSYFGGGVGETQYF.

The chain joins TRBV28 to TRBJ1-2, with TRBD1 matching over 7 bases. The CDR3 sequence is 15 residues long. Germline V CDR1 and CDR2: MDHEN, SYDVKM. With 4 bases clipped from V and 6 bases from J, the junction kept 11 bases outside the gene matches. CDR3 bases: TGTGCCAGCAGTTCTTACCGACAGGGTATAGATGGCTACACCTTC. Translated: CASSSYRQGIDGYTF.

This rearrangement joins TRBV28 to TRBJ2-6; D is unresolved. Germline V gene lookup returns CDR1 MDHEN and CDR2 SYDVKM. V was pared by 5 bases and J by 0 bases, with 20 bases between. The CDR3 has 19 amino acids. For the CDR3, the DNA is TGTGCCAGCAGTCCGCGACTGGCCAGATCGATCTCTGGGGCCAACGTCCTGACTTTC. Translated, it gives CASSPRLARSISGANVLTF.

A few counts support this clonotype. J is TRBJ1-1 and V is TRBV7-3, with 8 positions matching TRBD1. The V segment lost 5 bases and the J segment 7 bases; nucleotides outside the gene matches: 9. CDR1 and CDR2 from the germline V gene are SGHTA and FQGTGA. The CDR3 is 14 amino acids. CDR3 sequence reads: CASSISQGAGEAFF. CDR3 nucleotide sequence: TGTGCCAGCAGCATCTCTCAGGGGGCGGGTGAAGCTTTCTTT.

The genes are TRBV7-2 and TRBJ1-1; D not certain. This CDR3 spans 13 amino acids. Trimming shortened V by 4 bases and J by 8 bases, and 14 bases separated the two germline ends. Germline assignment: CDR1 SGHTA and CDR2 FQGNSA. Here the CDR3 DNA reads TGTGCCAGCAGCTCCCGCCTCAGCTCAGAAGCTTTCTTT. Its protein product is CASSSRLSSEAFF.

The chain has TRBV3-1 and TRBJ2-7; 7 bases line up with TRBD1. The germline CDR1 and CDR2 sequences are LGHDT and YNNKEL (reference sequence). This CDR3 has 13 amino acids. Losses at the gene ends were 3 bases for V and 7 bases for J; bases not matched to a gene: 6. The CDR3 region is CASSQAGTAEQYV. CDR3 DNA sequence: TGTGCCAGCAGCCAGGCAGGGACAGCTGAGCAGTACGTC.

The table lists this clonotype with a few counts. The chain couples TRBV7-9 to TRBJ2-1; TRBD1 is a possible D gene (6 bases). The CDR3 contains 15 residues. Looked up from germline, CDR1 is SEHNR and CDR2 is FQNEAQ (reference sequence). Deletions cut 4 bases from V and 6 bases from J, with 16 bases between. This CDR3 reads CASSSDGQLVNEQFF. CDR3 in DNA: TGTGCCAGCAGCTCCGACGGACAGTTGGTCAATGAGCAGTTCTTC. Filled out from reference TRBV7-9 and TRBJ2-1, the complete variable domain reads DTGVSQNPRHKITKRGQNVTFRCDPISEHNRLYWYRQTLGQGPEFLTYFQNEAQLEKSRLLSDRFSAERPKGSFSTLEIQRTEQGDSAMYLCASSSDGQLVNEQFFGPGTRLTVL.

A note on this clonotype: The junction departs from germline at one end; a sequencing error may be responsible. This chain links TRBV7-2 with TRBJ2-5; no clear D. Per the germline V gene, CDR1 is SGHTA and CDR2 is FQGNSA. This CDR3 is 15 amino acids long. The CDR3 here is CASSPEPARREAQYF. The CDR3 DNA sequence: TGTGCCAGCAGCCCAGAGCCGGCCCGGCGAGAGGCCCAGTACTTC. The full variable domain, in which reference TRBV7-2 and TRBJ2-5 provide the parts outside the CDR3, is GAGVSQSPSNKVTEKGKDVELRCDPISGHTALYWYRQSLGQGLEFLIYFQGNSAPDKSGLPSDRFSAERTGGSVSTLTIQRTQQEDSAVYLCASSPEPARREAQYFGPGTRLLVL.

This chain uses TRBV18 with TRBJ1-1, with D perhaps TRBD1 (5 bases). Looked up from germline, CDR1 is KGHSH and CDR2 is LQKENI. Trimming removed 5 bases at V and 1 base at J, with 11 bases between. The length of the CDR3 is 14 residues. CDR3 coding DNA: TGTGCCAGCTCAACGGGACCGCAGAACACTGAAGCTTTCTTT. Residues: CASSTGPQNTEAFF.

The J gene is TRBJ1-2, the V gene TRBV5-6; 7 bases line up with TRBD1. Trimming cost V 5 bases and J 0 bases; bases outside gene matches: 16. Germline lookup yields CDR1 SGHDT and CDR2 YYEEEE. The CDR3 consists of 18 residues. The CDR3: CASSWFDDREVANYGYTF. CDR3 DNA sequence: TGTGCCAGCAGTTGGTTTGATGACAGGGAAGTTGCTAACTATGGCTACACCTTC.

The chain joins TRBV29-1 to TRBJ1-4, with 7 bases identical to TRBD1. V was pared by 3 bases and J by 0 bases, with 1 base of the junction left unmatched. This CDR3 has 14 residues. The V gene's germline CDR1 is SQVTM and CDR2 ANQGSEA. Written as DNA, the CDR3 is TGCAGCGTTGAGGGGACAGCAACTAATGAAAAACTGTTTTTT. As protein: CSVEGTATNEKLFF.

The J gene is TRBJ1-1, the V gene TRBV7-2; no definite D call. The CDR3 has 11 amino acids. Germline assignment: CDR1 SGHTA and CDR2 FQGNSA. V was clipped by 5 bases and J by 8 bases, with 9 bases between them. The CDR3 sequence: CASSAAWEAFF. CDR3 coding DNA: TGTGCCAGCAGCGCCGCTTGGGAAGCTTTCTTT. The entire variable domain, with the rest obtained from reference TRBV7-2 and TRBJ1-1, is as follows: GAGVSQSPSNKVTEKGKDVELRCDPISGHTALYWYRQSLGQGLEFLIYFQGNSAPDKSGLPSDRFSAERTGGSVSTLTIQRTQQEDSAVYLCASSAAWEAFFGQGTRLTVV.

The rearrangement joins TRBV29-1 to TRBJ2-1; D is perhaps TRBD1 (7 bases). This CDR3 is built from 15 residues. Germline CDR1 is SQVTM and CDR2 is ANQGSEA. Trimming pared 8 bases from V and 0 bases from J, leaving 17 bases between. CDR3 sequence: CSSRGEESSYNEQFF. In nucleotides, the CDR3 is TGCAGCTCCAGGGGGGAGGAAAGCTCCTACAATGAGCAGTTCTTC.

In DNA, the CDR3 is TGTGCCAGCAGTGTATCAAGGGCCGATCAGCCCCAGCATTTT. It specifies CASSVSRADQPQHF. This chain connects TRBV6-1 to TRBJ1-5, with unresolved D. V was shortened by 4 bases and J by 5 bases, with 12 bases between the two germline ends. This CDR3 has 14 residues. CDR1 and CDR2 (germline): MNHNS, SASEGT.

This clonotype was detected a few times. The chain carries TRBV5-1 and TRBJ2-7, with 12 bases aligning to TRBD2. The CDR3 covers 15 residues. Germline V gene data show CDR1 as SGHRS and CDR2 as YFSETQ. The V and J ends lost 4 bases and 5 bases, in that order; junction bases with no gene match: 7. For the CDR3, the DNA is TGCGCCAGCAGCCTGACTAGCGGGAGTTTGAACGAGCAGTACTTC. It specifies CASSLTSGSLNEQYF.

This chain joins TRBV5-6 and TRBJ2-3; 13 bases map to TRBD2. Losses at the gene ends were 2 bases for V and 3 bases for J; bases not matched to a gene: 9. The CDR3 spans 18 residues. Germline CDR1 SGHDT, CDR2 YYEEEE. CDR3 nucleotide sequence: TGTGCCAGCAGCTTCTTTGGACTAGCGGGAGAGGCGACAGATACGCAGTATTTT. This codes for CASSFFGLAGEATDTQYF.

The rearrangement links TRBV12-3 or TRBV12-4 to TRBJ1-2, with 8 bases matching TRBD1. The J segment lost 7 bases and the V segment lost 3 bases, leaving 10 bases of the junction unmatched. The length of the CDR3 is 15 residues. The DNA for the CDR3 is TGTGCCAGCAGTTTTTCGGCAGGGGGCCGAAGTGGCTACACCTTC. Amino acid sequence: CASSFSAGGRSGYTF.

This clonotype was detected a few times. The chain combines TRBV13 with TRBJ2-1; D tentatively fits TRBD1 or TRBD2 (5 bases each). The CDR3 consists of 14 residues. Looked up from germline, CDR1 is PRHDT and CDR2 is FYEKMQ (reference sequence). Trimming took off 6 bases at V and 6 bases at J, with 15 bases between the two ends. Written as DNA, the CDR3 is TGTGCCAGCAGTCCGGGGCTGAATGCCAATGAGCAGTTCTTC. Translating it yields CASSPGLNANEQFF.

This clonotype was counted between two and nine times. This chain's CDR3 is CASSLAGLAGGSSYEQYV. The CDR3 region has the DNA TGTGCCAGCAGCTTAGCCGGACTAGCGGGAGGGAGCTCCTACGAGCAGTACGTC. The rearrangement uses TRBV7-8 and TRBJ2-7, with 15 bases fitting TRBD2. The CDR3 is 18 amino acids. Germline loops: CDR1 SGHVS, CDR2 FQNEAQ. Trimming removed 0 bases from V and 0 bases from J; junction bases left unmatched: 3.

In DNA form, the CDR3 reads TGCGCCAGCAGCCAAGCTGCCTCCCGGAACACTGAAGCTTTCTTT. Amino acid sequence: CASSQAASRNTEAFF. This chain connects TRBV4-3 to TRBJ1-1, with unresolved D. This CDR3 region has 15 residues. CDR1 is LGHNA, CDR2 YSLEER, per germline. V shed 1 base and J shed 1 base, with 10 bases lying between them.

The rearrangement links TRBV7-2 to TRBJ1-5; D is possibly TRBD1 (5 bases). Germline V lookup: CDR1 SGHTA, CDR2 FQGNSA. The V end lost 4 bases, the J end lost 2 bases, and 15 bases lay between the germline ends. The CDR3 extends over 16 amino acids. The CDR3 sequence is CASSSVSVRGNQPQHF. CDR3 DNA: TGTGCCAGCAGCTCTGTTAGTGTCAGGGGCAATCAGCCCCAGCATTTT.

V usage is TRBV7-9 and J usage is TRBJ2-4; 12 bases agree with TRBD1. V dropped 5 bases and J dropped 9; count of bases not matched to a gene: 8. The germline CDR1 and CDR2 sequences are SEHNR and FQNEAQ (reference sequence). The CDR3 is 15 residues long. For the CDR3, the DNA is TGTGCCAGCAGCACCCCCGGGACAGGGGGCCCCATTCAGTACTTC. It is translated as CASSTPGTGGPIQYF.